Below are 32 T cell receptor beta chains sequenced from a single sample in a study of shared clonotypes between healthy human individuals. Produced via immunoSEQ multiplex PCR; TCRdb's table is partial and in-frame only. The profile covers approximately 980,000 clones, with about three quarters appearing a single time and about 1.5% taken by the ten largest. Sequencing used memory CD4+ T cells sorted from blood. Subset meaning: CD45RA-negative fraction. The receptors here all came from a man in his late teens or twenties in good health.

This chain connects TRBV9 to TRBJ2-7; no clear D gene. V was cut by 3 bases and J by 5 bases, with 21 bases left in between. The length of the CDR3 is 16 residues. The germline CDR1 and CDR2 sequences are SGDLS and YYNGEE. CDR3: CASSALPGSTAHEQYF. CDR3 nucleotides: TGTGCCAGCAGCGCACTCCCGGGTTCCACGGCCCACGAGCAGTACTTC.

This chain links TRBV7-9 with TRBJ2-5; D unclear. The V and J ends lost 3 bases and 5 bases respectively, with 10 bases between them. This CDR3 region has 13 residues. CDR1 and CDR2 (germline): SEHNR, FQNEAQ (reference sequence). CDR3 loop: CASSFRSGETQYF. Here the CDR3 DNA reads TGTGCCAGCAGCTTTCGGTCCGGGGAGACCCAGTACTTC.

V and J are TRBV7-2 and TRBJ1-4; D is ambiguous. The CDR3 runs to 14 residues. Germline V CDR1 and CDR2: SGHTA, FQGNSA. Trimming removed 1 base from V and 8 bases from J, with 11 bases in between. In DNA form, the CDR3 reads TGTGCCAGCAGCTTAGGTGGGGATTGGGAAAAACTGTTTTTT. This translates into CASSLGGDWEKLFF. Filled out from reference TRBV7-2 and TRBJ1-4, the complete variable domain reads GAGVSQSPSNKVTEKGKDVELRCDPISGHTALYWYRQSLGQGLEFLIYFQGNSAPDKSGLPSDRFSAERTGGSVSTLTIQRTQQEDSAVYLCASSLGGDWEKLFFGSGTQLSVL.

The rearrangement links TRBV6-1 to TRBJ2-1; TRBD1 agrees at 10 bases. J was trimmed by 7 bases and V by 4 bases; bases with no gene match: 7. Germline V gene lookup returns CDR1 MNHNS and CDR2 SASEGT. CDR3 size: 15 residues. The CDR3 bases are TGTGCCAGCAGTGGGACAGGGGGGTCTACTAATGAGCAGTTCTTC. Its protein is CASSGTGGSTNEQFF.

The genes are TRBV19 and TRBJ2-2; D is uncertain. Trimming removed 8 bases at V and 3 bases at J, with 10 bases between. The CDR3 runs to 13 residues. Looked up from germline, CDR1 is LNHDA and CDR2 is SQIVND (reference sequence). This CDR3 reads CASGPQHTGELFF. The CDR3, as DNA: TGTGCCAGTGGACCGCAACACACCGGGGAGCTGTTTTTT.

The chain employs TRBV18 and TRBJ2-7; 12 nucleotides match TRBD1. CDR1 is KGHSH and CDR2 is LQKENI in the germline V gene. The junction had 4 bases not matched to a gene; V was cut back by 0 bases and J by 4 bases. This CDR3 has 16 amino acids. The CDR3 DNA sequence: TGTGCCAGCTCACCACCCGGGACAGGGGGCTTGTACGAGCAGTACTTC. Its protein is CASSPPGTGGLYEQYF.

The chain has TRBV2 and TRBJ2-7, with D possibly being TRBD1 (6 bases). The CDR3 runs 12 residues. The V end was cut by 2 bases, the J end by 11 bases, with 13 bases between. Germline V gene sequence: CDR1 SNHLY, CDR2 FYNNEI. CDR3 amino acids: CASSELSGVEYF. In nucleotides, the CDR3 is TGTGCCAGCAGTGAACTTTCAGGGGTGGAGTACTTC.

The V and J genes are TRBV19 and TRBJ1-5, with unresolved D. Germline V gene data show CDR1 as LNHDA and CDR2 as SQIVND (reference sequence). Between the trimmed V and J ends, which lost 5 bases and 0 bases, there was a span of 8 bases. The CDR3 sequence is 14 residues long. CDR3 coding DNA: TGTGCCAGTAGTTCCGGGAATAGCAATCAGCCCCAGCATTTT. Its protein product is CASSSGNSNQPQHF. The entire variable domain, with the rest obtained from reference TRBV19 and TRBJ1-5, is as follows: DGGITQSPKYLFRKEGQNVTLSCEQNLNHDAMYWYRQDPGQGLRLIYYSQIVNDFQKGDIAEGYSVSREKKESFPLTVTSAQKNPTAFYLCASSSGNSNQPQHFGDGTRLSIL.

J is TRBJ2-1 and V is TRBV2; the D gene could be TRBD1 or TRBD2 (5 bases each). V lost 4 bases and J 12 bases, leaving 16 bases between the germline ends. There are 13 residues in the CDR3. The germline V gene encodes CDR1 SNHLY and CDR2 FYNNEI. The CDR3 DNA follows: TGTGCCAGCAGTGCGGGACCGAGAGATAGGCAGTTCTTC. Translated: CASSAGPRDRQFF.

V gene TRBV6-1 combines with J gene TRBJ2-2; 10 bases are shared with TRBD2. Unmatched junction bases numbered 6, after V lost 4 bases and J lost 4 bases. Germline CDR1 is MNHNS and CDR2 is SASEGT. The CDR3 is 16 amino acids. Here the CDR3 DNA reads TGTGCCAGCAGTGCTCTAGCGGGAGATCTCACCGGGGAGCTGTTTTTT. It translates to CASSALAGDLTGELFF.

The chain carries TRBV5-1 and TRBJ2-1; TRBD2 aligns across 8 bases. The CDR3 sequence is 14 residues long. Germline CDR1 SGHRS, CDR2 YFSETQ. The junction had 3 bases not matched to a gene; V was cut back by 4 bases and J by 3 bases. For the CDR3, the DNA is TGCGCCAGCAGCCGTAGCGGGGACTACAATGAGCAGTTCTTC. Amino acids: CASSRSGDYNEQFF. Using reference TRBV5-1 and TRBJ2-1 for the parts outside the CDR3, the full variable domain is KAGVTQTPRYLIKTRGQQVTLSCSPISGHRSVSWYQQTPGQGLQFLFEYFSETQRNKGNFPGRFSGRQFSNSRSEMNVSTLELGDSALYLCASSRSGDYNEQFFGPGTRLTVL.

J is TRBJ2-5 and V is TRBV4-3, with a weak D call TRBD2 (6 bases). Germline V lookup: CDR1 LGHNA, CDR2 YSLEER. V was cut by 1 base and J by 3 bases, with 9 bases left in between. This CDR3 has 14 amino acids. The CDR3 sequence is CASSQVWREETQYF. The CDR3 DNA reads TGCGCCAGCAGCCAAGTTTGGAGGGAAGAGACCCAGTACTTC.

The chain carries TRBV4-1 and TRBJ2-5, with a weak D call TRBD2 (6 bases). CDR1 MGHRA and CDR2 YSYEKL come from the germline V gene. This CDR3 region has 19 residues. With 1 base removed from V and 2 bases from J, the gap between germline ends came to 23 bases. As DNA, the CDR3 is TGCGCCAGCAGCCAAGGGGTTCTGGGCGGCTACGGGGGACAAGAGACCCAGTACTTC. This sequence encodes CASSQGVLGGYGGQETQYF.

The chain combines TRBV6-1 with TRBJ1-2; D might be TRBD1 (6 bases). Per the germline V gene, CDR1 is MNHNS and CDR2 is SASEGT. V gave up 5 bases and J gave up 8 bases, with 21 bases separating them. The CDR3 totals 15 residues. This CDR3 reads CASSRTPDSERGYTF. The CDR3 region has the DNA TGTGCCAGCAGTCGCACCCCGGACAGCGAGAGGGGCTACACCTTC.

This clone was observed a handful of times. The chain links TRBV4-1 to TRBJ1-2; TRBD1 agrees at 7 bases. CDR1 is MGHRA and CDR2 is YSYEKL in the germline V gene. The V segment lost 3 bases and the J segment 8 bases; nucleotides outside the gene matches: 9. The CDR3 is 14 residues long. The CDR3 sequence: CASSQTGTAGGYTF. CDR3 in DNA: TGCGCCAGCAGCCAGACCGGGACAGCGGGCGGCTACACCTTC.

This sequence joins TRBV18 and TRBJ2-3, with 10 bases identical to TRBD1. The CDR3 is 15 amino acids. The V and J ends lost 4 bases and 8 bases, in that order; junction bases with no gene match: 9. Germline V CDR1 and CDR2: KGHSH, LQKENI. CDR3 protein: CASSLGQGTSGTQYF. The CDR3 coding sequence is TGTGCCAGCTCACTGGGACAGGGGACCTCCGGTACGCAGTATTTT.

This chain uses TRBV29-1 with TRBJ1-1; the match to TRBD1 covers 7 bases. After removal of 2 bases from V and 6 bases from J, the junction contained 9 bases not matched to a gene. The germline CDR1 and CDR2 sequences are SQVTM and ANQGSEA. The CDR3 extends over 14 amino acids. CDR3 bases: TGCAGCGTTGAAATGTTAGGCAGGGGGGCTGAAGCTTTCTTT. Amino acids: CSVEMLGRGAEAFF.

This chain joins TRBV7-9 and TRBJ2-1; a weak D match, TRBD1 (5 bases). The V gene lost 4 bases and the J gene lost 6 bases, with 19 bases spanning the gap. Germline V gene lookup returns CDR1 SEHNR and CDR2 FQNEAQ (reference sequence). The CDR3 contains 16 residues. CDR3 sequence reads: CASSSGPSAPFNEQFF. Written as DNA, the CDR3 is TGTGCCAGCAGCTCAGGGCCTTCCGCCCCCTTCAATGAGCAGTTCTTC.

The chain uses TRBV19 and TRBJ1-4; D is undetermined. Trimming left V 5 bases short and J 8 bases short, with 9 bases between. In germline, CDR1 is LNHDA, CDR2 SQIVND (reference sequence). The length of the CDR3 is 12 residues. For the CDR3, the DNA is TGTGCCAGTAGTCACCAACCCGAAAAACTGTTTTTT. Encoded protein: CASSHQPEKLFF.

The rearrangement joins TRBV30 to TRBJ2-7; 8 bases are shared with TRBD1. Trimming cost V 3 bases and J 2 bases; bases outside gene matches: 3. CDR3 size: 13 residues. Germline V gene lookup returns CDR1 GTSNPN and CDR2 SVGIG (reference sequence). CDR3 DNA: TGTGCCTGGAGCAGACAGGGGCCCTACGAGCAGTACTTC. Its translation is CAWSRQGPYEQYF.

This clone was found many times. The chain carries TRBV7-8 and TRBJ2-7; 9 bases fit TRBD1. Losses at the gene ends were 2 bases for V and 1 base for J; bases not matched to a gene: 6. This CDR3 is built from 16 residues. Germline V lookup: CDR1 SGHVS, CDR2 FQNEAQ. The CDR3: CASSLSGTGTSYEQYF. Written as DNA, the CDR3 is TGTGCCAGCAGCTTATCCGGGACAGGGACTTCCTACGAGCAGTACTTC.

The genes are TRBV7-8 and TRBJ2-5; 7 bases agree with TRBD2. The germline V gene has CDR1 SGHVS and CDR2 FQNEAQ. J gave up 3 bases and V 0 bases, and 10 bases lay outside the gene matches. The CDR3 is made up of 17 amino acids. The chain's CDR3 is CASSLALREGQKETQYF. The CDR3 DNA is TGTGCCAGCAGCTTAGCGTTGAGGGAGGGCCAAAAAGAGACCCAGTACTTC.

Points on this clone: The same CDR3 can be traced to other DNA sequences in this sample. This chain links TRBV7-9 with TRBJ2-1; perhaps TRBD2 as D (5 bases). The CDR3 loop spans 12 amino acids. Trimming took 2 bases from V and 7 from J, leaving 6 bases between them. Germline V gives CDR1 SEHNR, CDR2 FQNEAQ (reference sequence). In DNA, the CDR3 is TGTGCCAGCAGCTTATCGGGGAATGAGCAGTTCTTC. Translation: CASSLSGNEQFF.

V and J are TRBV29-1 and TRBJ2-1; 7 bases fit TRBD2. The CDR3 totals 17 residues. Germline V gives CDR1 SQVTM, CDR2 ANQGSEA. The V and J ends lost 3 bases and 3 bases, in that order; junction bases with no gene match: 14. The CDR3 coding sequence is TGCAGCGTTGATATCTGGGGGAATACGGGAGGCTACAATGAGCAGTTCTTC. Translated, it gives CSVDIWGNTGGYNEQFF.

V usage is TRBV9 and J usage is TRBJ1-3; D unresolved. CDR1 is SGDLS, CDR2 YYNGEE, per germline. There are 18 residues in the CDR3. The ends were cut back, 0 bases at V and 2 bases at J, with 18 bases in the middle. DNA for the CDR3: TGTGCCAGCAGCGTAGTGAGTAATCCAGGAGAGCCTGGAAACACCATATATTTT. It specifies CASSVVSNPGEPGNTIYF.

J is TRBJ1-6 and V is TRBV6-4; D call uncertain. Germline V gene data show CDR1 as MRHNA and CDR2 as SNTAGT. The CDR3 has 13 amino acids. The V end was cut by 3 bases, the J end by 7 bases, with 7 bases between. The DNA for the CDR3 is TGTGCCAGCAGTGAAGGCGGAAATTCACCCCTCCACTTT. It codes for CASSEGGNSPLHF.

The rearrangement uses TRBV27 and TRBJ2-1, with 12 bases fitting TRBD2. The ends lost 8 bases at V and 4 bases at J; junction bases unmatched: 3. Germline V gives CDR1 MNHEY, CDR2 SMNVEV (reference sequence). The CDR3 is made up of 14 amino acids. This CDR3 is CASVTSGGYNEQFF. The CDR3 DNA sequence: TGTGCCAGCGTGACTAGCGGGGGTTACAATGAGCAGTTCTTC.

The chain links TRBV6-4 to TRBJ1-3; the D gene is possibly TRBD1 (6 bases). This CDR3 is built from 17 residues. V lost 0 bases to trimming and J lost 0 bases, with 12 bases between them. Germline V gene data show CDR1 as MRHNA and CDR2 as SNTAGT. CDR3 DNA sequence: TGTGCCAGCAGTGACTCAAACAGGGCCTCCTCTGGAAACACCATATATTTT. Its translation: CASSDSNRASSGNTIYF.

The chain recombines TRBV5-1 with TRBJ2-3; 10 bases align to TRBD1. The V gene's germline CDR1 is SGHRS and CDR2 YFSETQ. The CDR3 loop spans 16 amino acids. The J segment lost 4 bases and the V segment lost 0 bases, leaving 5 bases of the junction unmatched. The CDR3 loop is CASSLGGQGSSDTQYF. CDR3 DNA sequence: TGCGCCAGCAGCTTGGGGGGACAGGGGAGCTCAGATACGCAGTATTTT.

The chain links TRBV29-1 to TRBJ2-7; D perhaps matches TRBD2 (6 bases). This CDR3 comprises 12 residues. Trimming removed 8 bases at V and 4 bases at J, with 15 bases between. The germline V gene has CDR1 SQVTM and CDR2 ANQGSEA. In DNA form, the CDR3 reads TGCAGCACGTGGGACTCCCTATACGAGCAGTACTTC. Translated: CSTWDSLYEQYF.

The gene calls are TRBV11-2 and TRBJ2-7; D perhaps matches TRBD2 (7 bases). Germline-derived CDR1 and CDR2 are SGHAT and FQNNGV. V was cut by 6 bases and J by 5 bases, with 17 bases left in between. The CDR3 is made up of 14 amino acids. The CDR3 region is CASRRQAGQNEQYF. The CDR3 coding sequence is TGTGCCAGCAGGCGGCAAGCGGGACAAAACGAGCAGTACTTC.

The chain has TRBV4-1 and TRBJ2-7; no definite D call. This CDR3 contains 16 residues. Germline V gene data show CDR1 as MGHRA and CDR2 as YSYEKL. Trimming removed 4 bases at V and 1 base at J, with 17 bases between. CDR3 in amino acids: CASSPQNQPLSYEQYF. The CDR3 DNA reads TGCGCCAGCAGCCCCCAAAATCAGCCTTTATCCTACGAGCAGTACTTC.